The table lists the clone carrying this TCR beta chain with a few counts. The CDR3 covers 15 residues. Trimming took off 4 bases at V and 3 bases at J, with 12 bases between the two ends. This specimen belongs to a study of patients and donors after allogeneic stem cell transplantation. TCRdb reprocessed the RT-PCR reads via MiXCR and lists one record per CDR3 protein. Of about 960,000 distinct CDR3 sequences in the sample, about 20% were seen once. Sequenced input: blood, either unsorted or a sorted T cell fraction (not recorded which). This receptor was obtained from a human donor who was either an allogeneic HSCT recipient or a stem cell or donor lymphocyte infusion donor (not recorded which). It is not recorded whose cells these are; they may come from a transplant donor. The gene calls are TRBV12-3 or TRBV12-4 and TRBJ1-4; D not resolved. The CDR3 sequence is CASSSLYLPNEKLFF. The CDR3 region has the DNA TGTGCCAGCAGTTCTTTGTACCTCCCTAATGAAAAACTGTTTTTT.